These 3 T cell receptor beta chains were all obtained from the same sample, sequenced in a study of blood T cell repertoires in COVID-19. Clones were sequenced by immunoSEQ multiplex PCR, and TCRdb holds only the in-frame ones, with some missing. The data hold fewer than 250,000 clones, with 85% to 90% observed a single time. The specimen sequenced was peripheral blood. All receptors come from a man aged 50-60 years with acute or convalescent COVID-19.

This clone counts as medium-sized. The chain recombines TRBV9 with TRBJ1-2, with TRBD1 identical over 10 bases. Per germline, CDR1 SGDLS and CDR2 YYNGEE. CDR3 length: 13 residues. The V and J ends lost 4 bases and 9 bases, in that order; junction bases with no gene match: 6. CDR3 in DNA: TGTGCCAGCAGCTCGCCGGGACAGGGGAGCTACACCTTC. Amino acids: CASSSPGQGSYTF. Variable domain in full (rest from reference TRBV9 and TRBJ1-2): DSGVTQTPKHLITATGQRVTLRCSPRSGDLSVYWYQQSLDQGLQFLIQYYNGEERAKGNILERFSAQQFPDLHSELNLSSLELGDSALYFCASSSPGQGSYTFGSGTRLTVV.

A single count supports this clone. This chain uses TRBV6-1 with TRBJ1-5; TRBD1 agrees at 9 bases. The CDR3 is 15 amino acids. The germline V gene has CDR1 MNHNS and CDR2 SASEGT. The V gene end was trimmed by 0 bases and the J gene end by 6 bases; junction bases not matched to a gene: 3. For the CDR3, the DNA is TGTGCCAGCAGTGAAGCGGGACAGGGCAGTCAGCCCCAGCATTTT. It specifies CASSEAGQGSQPQHF.

This chain connects TRBV2 to TRBJ1-2; D is uncertain. Per the germline V gene, CDR1 is SNHLY and CDR2 is FYNNEI. The V gene lost 2 bases and the J gene lost 9 bases, with 16 bases spanning the gap. The CDR3 spans 14 residues. DNA for the CDR3: TGTGCCAGCAGTGAACAGGCCGCCCGGTTGAGCTACACCTTC. It translates to CASSEQAARLSYTF.